These T cell receptor beta chains were read from a single sample in a study of blood T cell repertoires in COVID-19. The table came from immunoSEQ multiplex PCR; TCRdb's copy has only in-frame clones and leaves some out. In the table there are about 190,000 clones, more than 70% of which are singletons. Sequenced: peripheral blood. These receptor sequences come from a woman aged 40-49 years who had recovered from COVID-19. Each CDR3 is given with its conserved first and last residue. Each record gives: V gene, D gene, CDR3 length, clone size, J gene, CDR3 protein, CDR3 DNA. The D gene is left open where the match is weak. Size values are once, few and many counts, or a class for expanded clones, and some rows have none.

>TRBV30|-|12|few|TRBJ1-5
CAWTQGGQPQHF
TGTGCCTGGACCCAAGGCGGTCAGCCCCAGCATTTT
>TRBV27|-|14|-|TRBJ1-1
CASGGQGAYREAFF
TGTGCCAGTGGGGGCCAGGGCGCCTACCGGGAAGCTTTCTTT
>TRBV3-1/TRBV3-2|-|16|-|TRBJ1-2
CASSPRTVPEGYGYTF
TGTGCCAGCAGCCCCCGGACGGTACCGGAGGGCTATGGCTACACCTTC
>TRBV4-1|-|17|-|TRBJ2-5
CASSLGGESLYQETQYF
TGCGCCAGCAGCCTAGGGGGGGAGTCCCTGTACCAAGAGACCCAGTACTTC
>TRBV27|TRBD1|16|-|TRBJ2-7
CASSSLSRDRGYEQYF
TGTGCCAGCAGTTCCCTGAGCCGGGACAGGGGATACGAGCAGTACTTC
>TRBV9|TRBD2|15|-|TRBJ2-7
CASSVGSGRFYEQYF
TGTGCCAGCAGCGTAGGTAGCGGGAGATTCTACGAGCAGTACTTC
>TRBV19|TRBD1|15|-|TRBJ1-4
CASSRGTPTNEKLFF
TGTGCCAGTAGCAGGGGGACTCCAACTAATGAAAAACTGTTTTTT
>TRBV27|TRBD1|12|-|TRBJ2-1
CASSLEGTGEFF
TGTGCCAGCAGTTTAGAAGGGACAGGGGAGTTCTTC
>TRBV5-1|-|15|-|TRBJ2-3
CASSLDSLGTDTQYF
TGCGCCAGCAGCCTGGACAGCCTCGGCACAGATACGCAGTATTTT
>TRBV6-6|TRBD1|15|-|TRBJ2-7
CATRTGTGGDYEQYF
TGTGCCACCCGGACCGGGACAGGGGGAGACTACGAGCAGTACTTC
>TRBV6-2/TRBV6-3|-|17|-|TRBJ2-5
CASSYSKERGWEETQYF
TGTGCCAGCAGTTACTCGAAAGAAAGGGGGTGGGAAGAGACCCAGTACTTC
>TRBV2|-|16|-|TRBJ2-6
CASRMDSLPGANVLTF
TGTGCCAGCAGGATGGACAGTTTGCCGGGGGCCAACGTCCTGACTTTC
>TRBV18|TRBD2|17|-|TRBJ2-5
CASSPGLAGGKGETQYF
TGTGCCAGCTCACCGGGACTAGCGGGAGGTAAAGGAGAGACCCAGTACTTC
>TRBV5-1|TRBD2|17|-|TRBJ2-7
CASSLEVLTSGSGEQYF
TGCGCCAGCAGCTTGGAGGTGCTAACTAGCGGCTCGGGGGAGCAGTACTTC
>TRBV5-8|-|15|-|TRBJ2-1
CASSQGGRVYNEQFF
TGTGCCAGCAGCCAGGGAGGCCGGGTTTACAATGAGCAGTTCTTC
>TRBV10-3|TRBD1|15|-|TRBJ2-1
CAISEFGTGDNEQFF
TGTGCCATCAGTGAATTTGGGACAGGGGACAATGAGCAGTTCTTC
>TRBV7-9|-|15|few|TRBJ1-1
CASSSPGHPFNEAFF
TGTGCCAGCAGCTCCCCGGGACACCCTTTTAATGAAGCTTTCTTT
>TRBV3-1/TRBV3-2|-|15|-|TRBJ1-1
CASSQEGARYTEAFF
TGTGCCAGCAGCCAAGAAGGGGCGCGGTACACTGAAGCTTTCTTT
>TRBV30|TRBD1|14|once|TRBJ2-2
CAWARDRGPGELFF
TGTGCCTGGGCTAGGGACAGGGGGCCCGGGGAGCTGTTTTTT
>TRBV3-1/TRBV3-2|-|17|-|TRBJ1-1
CASSQLAEGGARSEAFF
TGTGCCAGCAGCCAACTAGCGGAGGGGGGCGCGAGGTCTGAAGCTTTCTTT
>TRBV27|-|14|-|TRBJ1-2
CASSQTGQYYGYTF
TGTGCCAGCAGCCAAACCGGACAGTACTATGGCTACACCTTC
>TRBV5-6|-|14|once|TRBJ1-1
CASSLVRLGTEAFF
TGTGCCAGCAGCTTGGTGAGGTTGGGCACTGAAGCTTTCTTT
>TRBV24-1|TRBD1|16|-|TRBJ1-5
CATSDRTGDDNQPQHF
TGTGCCACCAGTGATAGGACAGGGGACGACAATCAGCCCCAGCATTTT
>TRBV7-9|TRBD2|16|-|TRBJ2-1
CASRDTSGSLYNEQFF
TGTGCCAGCAGGGATACCAGCGGGAGTCTCTACAATGAGCAGTTCTTC
>TRBV5-1|TRBD2|14|-|TRBJ2-7
CASSLSLAGAEQYF
TGCGCCAGCAGCTTGTCCCTAGCGGGAGCCGAGCAGTACTTC